The table lists the clone carrying this TCR beta chain with many counts. Its antigen is undetermined. The entry originates in a study of regulatory T cells in long-lasting Graves disease. About the research overall: Persistent Graves' disease meant over 5 years of antithyroid drugs with positive TSH receptor antibodies. Overall study results and limits: There were preferences for TRBV28, TRBJ1-2 and TRBJ2-5 in persistent disease.

V shed 6 bases, J shed 5 bases, and the junction held 6 bases outside the gene matches. The germline V gene has CDR1 SEHNR and CDR2 FQNEAQ (reference sequence). The CDR3 extends over 14 amino acids. Noted time point: persistent/refractory GD, antithyroid drugs over 5 years with positive TRAb. From PBMCs, RNA was extracted and then used to make the TCR library. Arm-PCR with iRepertoire HTBI primers amplified the CDR3 regions for these TCR beta libraries. TCRdb reanalysed the multiplex PCR reads using MiXCR and keeps one entry per CDR3 protein. The repertoire holds more than 350,000 distinct CDR3 sequences, with roughly a fifth as singletons.

V and J are TRBV7-9 and TRBJ2-5; 10 bases map to TRBD2. The sample consisted of peripheral blood mononuclear cells (PBMCs), taken when the disease was refractory, from a patient treated with antithyroid drugs. This sequence was found in a female donor with Graves disease. CDR3 nucleotides: TGTGCCAGCAGAATAGCGGGAGGTCGGGAGACCCAGTACTTC. Translated: CASRIAGGRETQYF.